This note documents a single T cell receptor (beta chain) sequence. The data derive from a study of blood T cell repertoires in COVID-19. Study as a whole: Samples came from the United States, Italy and Spain, spanning acute and convalescent COVID-19. PBMCs, B-cell-depleted T cells, or T cells were the source of the cDNA or gDNA that made up the material.

CDR3 length: 12 residues. V was shortened by 3 bases and J by 9 bases, with 11 bases between the two germline ends. Germline CDR1 is KGHSH and CDR2 is LQKENI. TCRdb's copy holds only in-frame clones and misses some; the assay was immunoSEQ multiplex PCR. The top ten clones hold roughly 4% of a sample with 150,000 to 200,000 clones, about 91% of them seen once. The source of this sequence is a woman between 25 and 40 years old with acute or convalescent COVID-19. This chain links TRBV18 with TRBJ1-1; D might be TRBD1 (6 bases). Sequenced input: peripheral blood. CDR3 amino acids: CASSPPDSKAFF. The CDR3 DNA reads as TGTGCCAGCTCACCGCCGGACAGTAAAGCTTTCTTT. Using reference TRBV18 and TRBJ1-1 for the parts outside the CDR3, the full variable domain is NAGVMQNPRHLVRRRGQEARLRCSPMKGHSHVYWYRQLPEEGLKFMVYLQKENIIDESGMPKERFSAEFPKEGPSILRIQQVVRGDSAAYFCASSPPDSKAFFGQGTRLTVV.